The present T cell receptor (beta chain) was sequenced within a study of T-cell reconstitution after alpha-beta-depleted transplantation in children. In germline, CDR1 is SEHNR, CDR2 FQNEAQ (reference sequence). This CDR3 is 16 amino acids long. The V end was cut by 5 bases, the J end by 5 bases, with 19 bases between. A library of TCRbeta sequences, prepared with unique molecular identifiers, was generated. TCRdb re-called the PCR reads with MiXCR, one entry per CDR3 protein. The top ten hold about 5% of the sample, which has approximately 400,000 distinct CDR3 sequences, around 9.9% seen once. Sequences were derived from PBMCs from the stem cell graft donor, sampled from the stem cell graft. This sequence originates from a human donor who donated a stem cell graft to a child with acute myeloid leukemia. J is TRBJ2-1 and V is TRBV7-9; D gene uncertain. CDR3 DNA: TGTGCCAGCAGCCCCCCCGCCCCAGGCAGGCACAATGAGCAGTTCTTC. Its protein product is CASSPPAPGRHNEQFF.